The clone carrying this TCR beta chain has ten or more counts. Its antigen is unknown. The CDR3 spans 14 residues. Germline V lookup: CDR1 MDHEN, CDR2 SYDVKM. Trimming cost V 0 bases and J 3 bases, with 9 bases left between them. The data were taken from a study of post-analysis software for immune sequencing data. Study-wide points: The authors found that F measure strongly co-clustered same-batch samples. Included in a set of about five TRBV segments more frequent in patients than controls were TRBV5-6, TRBV5-1 and TRBV20-1.

Prepared TCR beta cDNA libraries contained unique molecular identifiers. T cells, 1 to 10 million of them, yielded some 500,000 cDNA molecules. TCRdb re-called the PCR reads with MiXCR, one entry per CDR3 protein. The table has about 200,000 distinct CDR3 sequences, approximately 28% seen once. The chain joins TRBV28 to TRBJ2-7, with a tentative D call TRBD1 (5 bases). This TCR derives from a girl under 18 with multiple sclerosis. The sample consisted of blood. In DNA, the CDR3 is TGTGCCAGCAGTTTATGGGACACACGCTACGAGCAGTACTTC. This translates into CASSLWDTRYEQYF.